This T cell receptor (beta chain) comes out of a study of beta chain features in type 1 diabetes (dated by TCRdb to between 2018 and 2020). At the level of the whole study: Mean age, gender distribution, total cell number and subset yield did not differ between patients and healthy donors. Naive and central memory subsets were obtained from all 30 or so donors, but regulatory and stem cell-like memory subsets were isolated from only 8 patients and 8 healthy donors. In the study, recently diagnosed type 1 diabetes patients and matched healthy donors were compared on the TCRB repertoires of their sorted circulating CD4+ T cell subsets. A total of 85 million to 110 million sorted cells were examined across all samples, and RNA yield correlated strongly with the number of cells per subset.

Study-wide conclusions, independent of this receptor: In all four CD4+ subsets, TCRB CDR3 length was moderately but significantly shorter in type 1 diabetes patients. Naive, central memory and regulatory TCRB repertoires appeared to be more similar among patients than among healthy donors. Because cDNA rather than genomic DNA was sequenced, highly expressing activated cells could have been over-represented, although no difference in activation and CD3 levels was found between groups. Because small numbers of individuals were included in the HLA sub-analyses, any influence of HLA type on TCRB rearrangement was left unresolved. PCR may preferentially amplify shorter templates, but because patient and control samples were amplified and corrected together, any resulting skew would affect both groups equally. At VDJ recombination sites, patients with type 1 diabetes made fewer insertions and deleted more nucleotides, a pattern implying thymic rearrangement abnormalities.

This clone was counted only a few times. Its antigen remains undetermined. No per-base quality is available; no much larger clone lies one base away. The entire isolated RNA was reverse transcribed using the High Capacity cDNA Reverse Transcription Kit, and thus expressed TCRB transcripts were sequenced. Deep immunoSEQ sequencing was applied to naive, central memory and regulatory T cell samples, giving an average of roughly 3.5 million total reads per sample. After sorted cells were lysed in RLT buffer, RNA was extracted with DNase-treated RNeasy Micro or Mini kits, with the choice depending on cell number. Each cell subset was processed on its own to prevent cross-contamination, while patient and healthy donor samples were processed together. TCRB sequences were amplified from cDNA with the immunoSEQ multiplex PCR, producing 87-bp fragments spanning the CDR3 region. Sequencing of the amplicons was performed on the Illumina HiSeq platform. Regarding the original processing steps: Synthetic template baselines were used to correct PCR bias computationally, reads within Hamming distance 2 were collapsed, and singletons that could not be merged were discarded. Reads were aligned against IMGT to assign V, D and J genes, CDR3 length and insertions or deletions at six rearrangement sites. Within each subset, clonotype counts were normalized to sorted cell number, after which true diversity and Gini coefficients were computed with the tcR R package. The overlap coefficient, calculated on TCRB nucleotide sequences, was used to measure repertoire sharing. Out-of-frame TCRB sequences from naive cells were analyzed to stand in for the pre-selection repertoire. Drawn from immuneACCESS, this table holds only the in-frame rearrangements with V and J called that TCRdb kept. Clones are partly lost; checked studies trace under half to an unresolved V gene and leave the rest unexplained. Clone size and V and J calls were adopted from that table, with D and trimming inferred from the DNA. Within this sample are 200,000 to 250,000 clones, with about 14% of them counted one time only. The ten largest clones add up to just under 0.02% of the sample.

A single peripheral blood draw of about 120 mL on average was collected from each donor into heparinised tubes. A BD FACSAria II and a panel including CD45RO, CCR7, CD25, CD127, CD95 and CD27 were used to sort naive, central memory, regulatory and stem cell-like memory CD4+ T cells. All sorted populations exceeded 95% purity. PBMCs were isolated right away by Lymphoprep density gradient centrifugation and were stained directly, without culture. To minimize batch effects, samples were stained and sorted in pairs, one healthy donor with one patient per experiment. The clonotype was recovered from a young man with type 1 diabetes. Sequencing used naive CD4+ T cells from blood. Explained via the paper, the cell subset or site label denotes: true naive CD4+ T cells.

CDR3 protein: CAWSVRDRVTEAFF. The sequence in DNA is TGTGCCTGGAGTGTGAGAGACAGGGTTACTGAAGCTTTCTTT. This chain is built from TRBV30 and TRBJ1-1; 7 nucleotides in the junction match TRBD1. From the germline V gene (reference sequence), CDR1 is GTSNPN and CDR2 is SVGIG. The CDR3 sequence holds 14 residues, the cysteine and phenylalanine included. Only CDR3 DNA is held: 42 bases, read in frame from base 1. Trimming leaves V shorter by 0 bases and J shorter by 5 bases, with the junction holding 6 bases beyond the gene matches.